This T cell receptor beta chain was documented in a study of regulatory T cells in long-lasting Graves disease. Study results and limitations: Having few samples may have compromised the accuracy.

With iRepertoire HTBI primers and Arm-PCR of CDR3 regions, TCR beta libraries were built. TCRdb analysed the multiplex PCR reads with MiXCR anew, one entry per CDR3 protein. Seen here are 400,000 to 500,000 distinct CDR3 sequences, about 15% observed once, and the top ten hold less than 30%. This clonotype appeared many times. Antigen: not known. As to time point: newly diagnosed GD, antithyroid drugs for less than 3 months. Preparation of the TCR library used RNA extracted from PBMCs. Staff drew about 10 milliliters of peripheral blood into EDTA tubes. This sample also appeared in a second study, on T cells in Graves' hyperthyroidism and ophthalmopathy. According to that study: Graves' hyperthyroidism without ophthalmopathy progression within 18 months was termed stable.

The sequence was collected from a woman aged 18 to 35 with Graves disease. The sample was peripheral blood mononuclear cells (PBMCs), taken at new diagnosis, from a patient treated with antithyroid drugs.

Written as DNA, the CDR3 is TGCAGCGTGTTACTGTTCTCCTACAATGAGCAGTTCTTC. This codes for CSVLLFSYNEQFF. This chain links TRBV29-1 with TRBJ2-1; no clear D. V gave up 6 bases and J gave up 0 bases, with 9 bases separating them. Germline assignment: CDR1 SQVTM and CDR2 ANQGSEA. The CDR3 has 13 residues.